A selection of T cell receptor beta chains follows, all from one sample in a study of cytomegalovirus exposure and HLA in healthy donors. The repertoire was sequenced with immunoSEQ multiplex PCR; TCRdb's copy has only in-frame clones and lacks some. The sample includes more than 90,000 clones, 79% seen only once; the top ten take 2.5% to 3%. Source material: PBMCs. The receptors come from a woman under 30 in good health and CMV-seropositive. CDR3s include the opening cysteine and the closing phenylalanine or tryptophan. A D gene is named only where the DNA matches it firmly. Clone size is given for some rows only: seen once, a few or many times, or a class if the clone is expanded.

J: TRBJ2-7; size: .; length: 13; D: .; V: TRBV7-8; DNA: TGTGCCAGCAGCTTAACAGGGCCATACGAGCAGTACTTC; CDR3: CASSLTGPYEQYF
J: TRBJ2-2; size: .; length: 17; D: TRBD2; V: TRBV14; DNA: TGTGTCAGCAGCCAAGTTCCCAGCGGGACTCTCACCGGGGAGCTGTTTTTT; CDR3: CVSSQVPSGTLTGELFF
J: TRBJ2-2; size: .; length: 16; D: .; V: TRBV5-6; DNA: TGTGCCAGCAGCCCGGAGGGGAAAACGAACACCGGGGAGCTGTTTTTT; CDR3: CASSPEGKTNTGELFF
J: TRBJ1-1; size: few; length: 12; D: TRBD1; V: TRBV5-4; DNA: TGTGCCGGTGGGACAGCAGACACTGAAGCTTTCTTT; CDR3: CAGGTADTEAFF
J: TRBJ1-2; size: .; length: 14; D: .; V: TRBV2; DNA: TGTGCCAGCAGTGAGAGAGGACAGTCCTATGGCTACACCTTC; CDR3: CASSERGQSYGYTF
J: TRBJ2-2; size: .; length: 13; D: .; V: TRBV7-8; DNA: TGTGCCAGCAGCCCCGATGCGGCCGGGGAGCTGTTTTTT; CDR3: CASSPDAAGELFF
J: TRBJ2-1; size: .; length: 13; D: .; V: TRBV6-5; DNA: TGTGCCAGCACCCAGGATGGATACAATGAGCAGTTCTTC; CDR3: CASTQDGYNEQFF
J: TRBJ1-5; size: .; length: 14; D: .; V: TRBV5-1; DNA: TGCGCCAGCAGCCGGGGGGGTGGTAATCAGCCCCAGCATTTT; CDR3: CASSRGGGNQPQHF
J: TRBJ1-4; size: .; length: 16; D: .; V: TRBV5-8; DNA: TGTGCCAGCAGCTTGCGGACAGACAGCTACCCTGAAAAACTGTTTTTT; CDR3: CASSLRTDSYPEKLFF
J: TRBJ1-2; size: .; length: 13; D: .; V: TRBV10-1; DNA: TGCGCCCGCAAAGGGGGTCTGAACTATGGCTACACCTTC; CDR3: CARKGGLNYGYTF
J: TRBJ1-3; size: .; length: 13; D: .; V: TRBV25-1; DNA: TGTGCCAGCAGTGCGACAGGAGGAAACACCATATATTTT; CDR3: CASSATGGNTIYF
J: TRBJ2-7; size: .; length: 13; D: TRBD1; V: TRBV7-3; DNA: TGTGCCAGCAGCTACAGGGGTGGGTACGAGCAGTACTTC; CDR3: CASSYRGGYEQYF
J: TRBJ2-3; size: once; length: 15; D: TRBD2; V: TRBV19; DNA: TGTGCCAGTAAGGGGACTAGCGCGAGCACAGATACGCAGTATTTT; CDR3: CASKGTSASTDTQYF
J: TRBJ2-7; size: .; length: 15; D: .; V: TRBV1; DNA: TGCACCAGCAGCCAGGTAGCGGGAGAGTCCTACGAGCAGTACTTC; CDR3: CTSSQVAGESYEQYF
J: TRBJ2-1; size: .; length: 15; D: .; V: TRBV7-9; DNA: TGTTCCAGCAGCTTAGCTACCCTAGGCGCGGAGGAGCAGTTCTTC; CDR3: CSSSLATLGAEEQFF
J: TRBJ1-1; size: few; length: 16; D: .; V: TRBV10-3; DNA: TGTGCCATCAGTGAGTACGCGGCCCCGGGGGACACTGAAGCTTTCTTT; CDR3: CAISEYAAPGDTEAFF
J: TRBJ2-1; size: .; length: 16; D: .; V: TRBV5-1; DNA: TGCGCCAGCAGCTTACCCGGTCTACTTACGAACAATGAGCAGTTCTTC; CDR3: CASSLPGLLTNNEQFF
J: TRBJ1-5; size: .; length: 19; D: TRBD1; V: TRBV15; DNA: TGTGCCACCAGCAGAACCGGGACAGGGGGAAGAAGAGGCAATCAGCCCCAGCATTTT; CDR3: CATSRTGTGGRRGNQPQHF
J: TRBJ2-6; size: few; length: 15; D: .; V: TRBV5-1; DNA: TGCGCCAGCAGCCCAGGGTCCTCTGGGGCCAACGTCCTGACTTTC; CDR3: CASSPGSSGANVLTF
J: TRBJ2-2; size: .; length: 16; D: TRBD2; V: TRBV5-1; DNA: TGCGCCAGCAGCTTCTTAGCGGGAGGGAACACCGGGGAGCTGTTTTTT; CDR3: CASSFLAGGNTGELFF
J: TRBJ1-4; size: .; length: 16; D: .; V: TRBV11-2; DNA: TGTGCCAGCAGCTTAGTACGGACAGCGACTAATGAAAAACTGTTTTTT; CDR3: CASSLVRTATNEKLFF
J: TRBJ2-7; size: .; length: 14; D: .; V: TRBV6-5; DNA: TGTGCCAGCAGTTACTCATCGGGGTTACCCGAGCAGTACTTC; CDR3: CASSYSSGLPEQYF
J: TRBJ2-1; size: .; length: 16; D: TRBD2; V: TRBV11-2; DNA: TGTGCCAGCAGGCGCTTGGCGGGAGGATCCTACAATGAGCAGTTCTTC; CDR3: CASRRLAGGSYNEQFF
J: TRBJ2-2; size: .; length: 14; D: TRBD2; V: TRBV6-5; DNA: TGTGCCAGCAGGAGCGGGAGACGAACCGGGGAGCTGTTTTTT; CDR3: CASRSGRRTGELFF
J: TRBJ2-4; size: few; length: 12; D: .; V: TRBV6-5; DNA: TGTGCCAGCCGAGATTGGCGGGACATTCAGTACTTC; CDR3: CASRDWRDIQYF